The 4 T cell receptor beta chains below come from one sample, sequenced in a study of T cell responses to AZD1222 COVID-19 vaccine. Repertoires were generated with immunoSEQ multiplex PCR, while TCRdb's copy carries only in-frame clones and drops some. The profile covers fewer than 75,000 clones, with over 75% appearing a single time and about 19% taken by the ten largest. Sequenced material: peripheral blood, taken on day 0 of AZD1222 vaccination. The receptor set was obtained from an adult in good health.

This sequence joins TRBV11-2 and TRBJ1-1; D ambiguous. V was pared by 3 bases and J by 0 bases, with 11 bases between. In germline, CDR1 is SGHAT, CDR2 FQNNGV. CDR3 size: 15 residues. The CDR3 nucleotides read TGTGCCAGCAGCTTCGGGAGGTCCATGAACACTGAAGCTTTCTTT. This gives the protein CASSFGRSMNTEAFF.

The chain employs TRBV5-1 and TRBJ1-1, with D possibly being TRBD1 (6 bases). Trimming cost V 1 base and J 1 base, with 8 bases left between them. The CDR3 consists of 14 residues. The V gene's germline CDR1 is SGHRS and CDR2 YFSETQ. The CDR3 bases are TGCGCCAGCAGCTTGAACAGGGCGAACACTGAAGCTTTCTTT. This translates into CASSLNRANTEAFF.

The chain joins TRBV9 to TRBJ2-2; TRBD2 matches 9 bases. Germline V CDR1 and CDR2: SGDLS, YYNGEE. J gave up 6 bases and V 4 bases, and 10 bases lay outside the gene matches. The CDR3 sequence is 16 residues long. The CDR3 region is CASSIFSGGFPGELFF. The CDR3 region has the DNA TGTGCCAGCAGCATATTTAGCGGGGGTTTTCCCGGGGAGCTGTTTTTT.

The chain couples TRBV4-1 to TRBJ2-2, with 8 bases aligning to TRBD2. After removal of 4 bases from V and 0 bases from J, the junction contained 1 base not matched to a gene. The CDR3 covers 15 residues. CDR1 and CDR2 (germline): MGHRA, YSYEKL. The CDR3 region is CASSPGGANTGELFF. CDR3 nucleotides: TGCGCCAGCAGCCCCGGGGGGGCGAACACCGGGGAGCTGTTTTTT.